One T cell receptor (beta chain) is described in this entry. At least ten counts were recorded for this clonotype. The antigen it binds to is not known. Base-call qualities are not available, and no considerably larger clone is one nucleotide away. Inclusive of the bounding cysteine and phenylalanine, the CDR3 is 12 residues long. Only CDR3 DNA remains: 36 bases, in frame from the first base. From a lookup of the germline V gene (reference sequence), CDR1 and CDR2 are SGHAT and FQDESV. Here V drops 5 bases and J drops 7 bases, and the junction holds 5 bases not matched to any gene. In light of the paper, this sample's time point label describes: persistent/refractory GD, antithyroid drugs over 5 years with positive TRAb. For both TCR sequencing and RNA sequencing, RNA was extracted from PBMCs in TRIzol. The diagnosis of Graves' disease followed American Thyroid Association guidelines. The patients came from an endocrinology department in Xi'an, China. Each patient gave approximately 10 milliliters of peripheral blood, collected in an EDTA anticoagulant tube. Ficoll Paque Plus density gradient separation was used to isolate PBMCs, and no further T cell sorting was performed. An Agilent 2100 Bioanalyzer and agarose gel were used to check RNA quality, while a NanoDrop 2000 measured RNA concentration.

These data come from a study of regulatory T cells in long-lasting Graves disease (dated by TCRdb to 2020 to 2023). Study-wide context: To count as having persistent Graves' disease, a patient had to have received antithyroid drug treatment for over 5 years with TSH receptor autoantibodies remaining persistently positive. Patients with persistent Graves' disease were compared with patients with newly diagnosed Graves' disease using TCR sequencing and RNA sequencing of peripheral blood. A total of roughly 33 samples were covered by TCR sequencing, comprising some 13 persistent and some 20 newly diagnosed Graves' disease patients. The study was registered as a clinical trial and conducted in China. Antithyroid drugs had been taken for approximately 10 years on average by persistent Graves' disease patients in the clinical cohort. Here is what the overall study found, with its caveats: A larger number of public clonotypes was shared among persistent patients (around 3,000) than among newly diagnosed patients (around 880). Sequencing and analysis were limited to the TCR beta chain. Lower TCR Shannon entropy and fewer highly expanded clones were observed in persistent Graves' disease patients than in newly diagnosed patients, which suggested clonal expansion. Preferential use of TRBV28, TRBJ1-2 and TRBJ2-5 was observed in persistent disease, whereas TRBV20-1 and TRBJ2-1 were favored in newly diagnosed disease. Because the primary lesion, thyroid tissue, could not be accessed, the study looked at peripheral blood alone. The authors noted that the small sample size was a limitation that may lower accuracy.

Libraries were built with multiplex PCR. Sequencer: Illumina HiSeq 4000. TCR beta libraries were built with iRepertoire HTBI primers and Arm-PCR amplification of CDR3 regions. Before sequencing, the PCR products went through gel purification. For the original study's pipeline: A total of fewer than 80 TRBV and about 13 TRBJ segments were identified across samples and were used for gene usage analysis of CDR3 amino acid clonotypes. COPE and FqMerger were used to merge filtered high-quality paired reads into contigs. BLAST was used to align contigs to the IMGT TRBV, TRBD and TRBJ reference genes, and CDR3 was defined following IMGT. Highly expanded clones were defined as clonotypes with a frequency above 0.1%. Shannon entropy served as the measure of repertoire diversity, while the Gini coefficient captured V-J evenness. A clonotype was considered public if more than one individual shared it. TCRdb took the public reads, trimmed them with fastp at Q25, ran MiXCR for clone calling and kept in-frame beta chains. All rows with the same CDR3 protein become a single entry with the most common DNA and genes. What appears here as the V and J calls and clone size reflects TCRdb's work, not the paper's. The sample table records a few hundred thousand distinct CDR3 sequences; 21% of these occur just once. The ten largest make up 13% to 15% of the sample.

Sequenced here: peripheral blood mononuclear cells (PBMCs), sampled when the disease was refractory, from a patient treated with antithyroid drugs. The chain uses TRBV11-1 and TRBJ2-7, with TRBD1 identical over 7 junction bases. This receptor was obtained from a female donor with Graves disease. CDR3 reads: CASSTHRGEQYF. The DNA sequence is given as TGTGCCAGCAGCACACACAGGGGTGAGCAGTACTTC.